A single sample is the source of the 20 T cell receptor beta chains below, sequenced in a study of chemoradiotherapy in HPV16-positive cancers. The method was immunoSEQ multiplex PCR; TCRdb's version includes in-frame clones alone and lacks a portion of them. The data hold 65,000 to 80,000 clones, with almost 90% observed a single time. Source: blood, taken from a patient who underwent chemoradiotherapy. These receptors were collected from a human donor with HPV-associated anogenital cancer.

This chain links TRBV28 with TRBJ1-2; possibly TRBD1 for D (6 bases). Trimming removed 5 bases at V and 7 bases at J, with 17 bases between. Germline-derived CDR1 and CDR2 are MDHEN and SYDVKM. This CDR3 comprises 14 residues. The CDR3, as DNA: TGTGCCAGCAGTCTCTCTCCAGGGGAGAGTGGCTACACCTTC. Its protein is CASSLSPGESGYTF.

The chain couples TRBV1 to TRBJ2-1; TRBD2 was called by the table and not checked on the DNA. TRBV1 is deemed a pseudogene. CDR3 size: 19 residues. The CDR3 coding sequence is TGCACCAGCAGCCAAGGGGCTAGCGGGAGCTCCAACTCCTACAATGAGCAGTTCTTC. This sequence encodes CTSSQGASGSSNSYNEQFF.

The genes are TRBV9 and TRBJ2-7; 10 bases map to TRBD1. Germline CDR1 reads SGDLS; CDR2 reads YYNGEE. The CDR3 is made up of 15 amino acids. V lost 4 bases, J lost 6 bases, and 10 bases stayed unmatched. CDR3 residues: CASSPGGTGDPEQYF. As DNA, the CDR3 is TGTGCCAGCAGCCCTGGGGGGACAGGGGATCCCGAGCAGTACTTC. The full variable domain, rest sourced from reference TRBV9 and TRBJ2-7, is DSGVTQTPKHLITATGQRVTLRCSPRSGDLSVYWYQQSLDQGLQFLIQYYNGEERAKGNILERFSAQQFPDLHSELNLSSLELGDSALYFCASSPGGTGDPEQYFGPGTRLTVT.

The J gene is TRBJ2-3, the V gene TRBV19; D call uncertain. This CDR3 has 15 residues. V lost 4 bases and J lost 3, with 14 bases in between. Germline values: CDR1 LNHDA, CDR2 SQIVND (reference sequence). The CDR3 is CASSSSFRQTDTQYF. The CDR3 DNA sequence: TGTGCCAGTAGTAGCTCCTTTCGTCAGACAGATACGCAGTATTTT. The full variable domain, in which reference TRBV19 and TRBJ2-3 provide the parts outside the CDR3, is DGGITQSPKYLFRKEGQNVTLSCEQNLNHDAMYWYRQDPGQGLRLIYYSQIVNDFQKGDIAEGYSVSREKKESFPLTVTSAQKNPTAFYLCASSSSFRQTDTQYFGPGTRLTVL.

The CDR3 protein is CASSSTGTGFGYTF. CDR3 DNA sequence: TGTGCCAGCAGTTCTACCGGGACAGGGTTTGGCTACACCTTC. The chain has TRBV27 and TRBJ1-2; 9 positions match TRBD1. CDR1 and CDR2 (germline): MNHEY, SMNVEV (reference sequence). V dropped 4 bases and J dropped 7; count of bases not matched to a gene: 7. This CDR3 contains 14 residues.

The chain joins TRBV27 to TRBJ2-3; 12 positions agree with TRBD2. Germline lookup yields CDR1 MNHEY and CDR2 SMNVEV (reference sequence). The CDR3 totals 16 residues. After removal of 5 bases from V and 2 bases from J, the junction contained 5 bases not matched to a gene. CDR3 amino acids: CASSVSSGGATDTQYF. The CDR3 DNA follows: TGTGCCAGCAGTGTCTCTAGCGGGGGGGCCACAGATACGCAGTATTTT.

This clone was seen a single time. The chain carries TRBV5-1 and TRBJ2-1, with 9 bases matching TRBD2. The germline V gene encodes CDR1 SGHRS and CDR2 YFSETQ. The CDR3 is made up of 15 amino acids. The V segment lost 0 bases and the J segment 4 bases; nucleotides outside the gene matches: 2. The CDR3 bases are TGCGCCAGCAGCTTGGGACTAGCGGAGTACAATGAGCAGTTCTTC. Its translation is CASSLGLAEYNEQFF.

This chain uses TRBV18 with TRBJ1-5; TRBD1 agrees at 9 bases. The CDR3 covers 14 residues. J gave up 4 bases and V 4 bases, and 2 bases lay outside the gene matches. Germline assignment: CDR1 KGHSH and CDR2 LQKENI. The CDR3 loop is CASSQGQGNQPQHF. The CDR3, as DNA: TGTGCCAGCTCACAGGGACAGGGTAATCAGCCCCAGCATTTT.

This chain joins TRBV7-8 and TRBJ1-1; no definite D call. CDR3 size: 13 residues. Looked up from germline, CDR1 is SGHVS and CDR2 is FQNEAQ. With 5 bases removed from V and 0 bases from J, the gap between germline ends came to 7 bases. The CDR3 nucleotides are TGTGCCAGCAGCCCTTCACTGAACACTGAAGCTTTCTTT. Protein product: CASSPSLNTEAFF.

The genes are TRBV4-2 and TRBJ2-7; tentatively, D is TRBD2 (6 bases). There are 16 residues in the CDR3. V gave up 2 bases and J gave up 3 bases, with 17 bases separating them. Germline lookup yields CDR1 LGHNA and CDR2 YNFKEQ. The CDR3 DNA follows: TGTGCCAGCAGCCAAAATTTCCGGGACTCGGGCTACGAGCAGTACTTC. Protein: CASSQNFRDSGYEQYF.

The V gene is TRBV5-6, the J gene TRBJ2-3; TRBD1 agrees at 8 bases. This CDR3 has 15 amino acids. Trimming removed 2 bases from V and 1 base from J; junction bases left unmatched: 3. The germline CDR1 and CDR2 sequences are SGHDT and YYEEEE. The CDR3 loop reads CASSFGQGRTDTQYF. CDR3 DNA: TGTGCCAGCAGCTTTGGACAGGGTCGCACAGATACGCAGTATTTT.

The chain is built from TRBV2 and TRBJ1-1; D is unresolved. The CDR3 totals 15 residues. Trimming left V 2 bases short and J 4 bases short, with 14 bases between. The germline V gene encodes CDR1 SNHLY and CDR2 FYNNEI. The CDR3 DNA follows: TGTGCCAGCAGTGAACTGGCAGGCGCTACCACTGAAGCTTTCTTT. This translates into CASSELAGATTEAFF.

This rearrangement joins TRBV15 to TRBJ2-1; D gene unclear. V was shortened by 3 bases and J by 8 bases, with 14 bases between the two germline ends. From germline, CDR1 is LNHNV and CDR2 YYDKDF (reference sequence). The CDR3 sequence is 14 residues long. As DNA, the CDR3 is TGTGCCACCAGCAGGCGGACCAGCGTCGATGAGCAGTTCTTC. Its protein is CATSRRTSVDEQFF.

The rearrangement uses TRBV9 and TRBJ1-4; D unclear. The CDR3 contains 14 residues. Germline values: CDR1 SGDLS, CDR2 YYNGEE. Trimming pared 0 bases from V and 8 bases from J, leaving 11 bases between. CDR3 nucleotide sequence: TGTGCCAGCAGCGTAGGGGCCGCCCGGGAAAAACTGTTTTTT. This encodes CASSVGAAREKLFF. The variable domain in full, with the rest retrieved from reference TRBV9 and TRBJ1-4, is DSGVTQTPKHLITATGQRVTLRCSPRSGDLSVYWYQQSLDQGLQFLIQYYNGEERAKGNILERFSAQQFPDLHSELNLSSLELGDSALYFCASSVGAAREKLFFGSGTQLSVL.

The chain uses TRBV11-2 and TRBJ1-1; D gene unclear. CDR3 length: 13 residues. The V gene's germline CDR1 is SGHAT and CDR2 FQNNGV. Trimming pared 5 bases from V and 3 bases from J, leaving 10 bases between. CDR3 nucleotide sequence: TGTGCCAGCAGCCCGGGTTGGGACACTGAAGCTTTCTTT. Translation gives CASSPGWDTEAFF.

The rearrangement links TRBV18 to TRBJ1-2; D ambiguous. Trimming cost V 3 bases and J 0 bases, with 11 bases left between them. Germline CDR1 is KGHSH and CDR2 is LQKENI. The CDR3 runs 15 residues. CDR3 sequence (DNA): TGTGCCAGCTCACCCTCCCCCCAGGCTAACTATGGCTACACCTTC. It codes for CASSPSPQANYGYTF. The full variable domain, in which reference TRBV18 and TRBJ1-2 provide the parts outside the CDR3, is NAGVMQNPRHLVRRRGQEARLRCSPMKGHSHVYWYRQLPEEGLKFMVYLQKENIIDESGMPKERFSAEFPKEGPSILRIQQVVRGDSAAYFCASSPSPQANYGYTFGSGTRLTVV.

The J gene is TRBJ2-2, the V gene TRBV4-1; a possible D gene is TRBD2 (6 bases). From germline, CDR1 is MGHRA and CDR2 YSYEKL. The germline V and J ends were trimmed by 0 bases and 4 bases, with 18 bases remaining between them. The CDR3 is 18 residues long. The CDR3 loop reads CASSQDLSPSGGTGELFF. The CDR3 region has the DNA TGCGCCAGCAGCCAAGATCTGTCACCTTCCGGGGGCACCGGGGAGCTGTTTTTT.

The CDR3 protein is CASSLGTGIYGYTF. The DNA for the CDR3 is TGTGCCAGCAGCTTAGGGACAGGGATCTATGGCTACACCTTC. This rearrangement joins TRBV7-9 to TRBJ1-2, with 8 bases that match TRBD1. Germline CDR1 reads SEHNR; CDR2 reads FQNEAQ (reference sequence). The CDR3 is 14 residues long. Trimming took 1 base from V and 4 from J; bases not matched to a gene: 2. Complete variable domain (other parts from reference TRBV7-9 and TRBJ1-2): DTGVSQNPRHKITKRGQNVTFRCDPISEHNRLYWYRQTLGQGPEFLTYFQNEAQLEKSRLLSDRFSAERPKGSFSTLEIQRTEQGDSAMYLCASSLGTGIYGYTFGSGTRLTVV.

V gene TRBV23-1 combines with J gene TRBJ1-1; 11 nucleotides line up with TRBD1. TRBV23-1 has ORF status, its function being uncertain. The J segment lost 3 bases and the V segment lost 3 bases, leaving 12 bases of the junction unmatched. The CDR3 sequence is 18 residues long. CDR3 amino acids: CASSHPGGDRGADTEAFF. The CDR3 DNA sequence: TGCGCCAGCAGTCACCCCGGGGGGGACAGGGGGGCGGACACTGAAGCTTTCTTT.

V gene TRBV5-1 combines with J gene TRBJ1-2; D is unclear. V was clipped by 0 bases and J by 0 bases, with 6 bases between them. CDR3 length: 14 amino acids. The V gene's germline CDR1 is SGHRS and CDR2 YFSETQ. The CDR3 nucleotides read TGCGCCAGCAGCTTGGACACAGCTAACTATGGCTACACCTTC. Translated: CASSLDTANYGYTF.